Listed here is a single T cell receptor (beta chain). Per the original methods: The authors estimated nucleated cell counts from reference gene primer amplification. Only in-frame clones appear in the TCRdb table, and some are missing; sequencing was by immunoSEQ multiplex PCR. V and J calls and clone size are given by that table; D and trimming were obtained from the DNA. The sample holds some 350,000 clones; 89% are singletons and the top ten take about 3%. Germline CDR1 is SGHDT and CDR2 is YYEEEE. The CDR3 consists of 13 residues. V was shortened by 1 base and J by 1 base, with 5 bases between the two germline ends. This sample is part of a study of blood T cell repertoires in COVID-19. Study-level information: Collection of acute and convalescent COVID-19 samples took place in the United States, Italy and Spain.

The source material was peripheral blood. The V and J genes are TRBV5-6 and TRBJ1-2; D remains unclear. The TCR was taken from a woman aged 30 to 39 with COVID-19, enrolled during active disease. CDR3 bases: TGTGCCAGCAGCTTGCAGGATAACTATGGCTACACCTTC. It translates to CASSLQDNYGYTF.